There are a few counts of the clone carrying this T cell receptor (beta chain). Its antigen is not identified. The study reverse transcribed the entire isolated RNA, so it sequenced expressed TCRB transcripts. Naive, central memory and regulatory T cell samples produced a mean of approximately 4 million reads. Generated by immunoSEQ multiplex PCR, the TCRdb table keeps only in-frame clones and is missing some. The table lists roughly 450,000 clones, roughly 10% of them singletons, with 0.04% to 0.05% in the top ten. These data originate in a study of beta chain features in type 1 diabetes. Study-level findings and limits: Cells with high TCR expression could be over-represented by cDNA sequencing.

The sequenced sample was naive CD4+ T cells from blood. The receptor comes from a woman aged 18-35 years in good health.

CDR3 nucleotides: TGTGCCAGCAGCTCTCTCCCGGGGGTGGGCGAGCAGTACGTC. This gives the protein CASSSLPGVGEQYV. This chain connects TRBV7-9 to TRBJ2-7; weak D call: TRBD2 (6 bases). The CDR3 loop spans 14 amino acids. The V end was cut by 4 bases, the J end by 6 bases, with 16 bases between. In germline, CDR1 is SEHNR, CDR2 FQNEAQ (reference sequence).